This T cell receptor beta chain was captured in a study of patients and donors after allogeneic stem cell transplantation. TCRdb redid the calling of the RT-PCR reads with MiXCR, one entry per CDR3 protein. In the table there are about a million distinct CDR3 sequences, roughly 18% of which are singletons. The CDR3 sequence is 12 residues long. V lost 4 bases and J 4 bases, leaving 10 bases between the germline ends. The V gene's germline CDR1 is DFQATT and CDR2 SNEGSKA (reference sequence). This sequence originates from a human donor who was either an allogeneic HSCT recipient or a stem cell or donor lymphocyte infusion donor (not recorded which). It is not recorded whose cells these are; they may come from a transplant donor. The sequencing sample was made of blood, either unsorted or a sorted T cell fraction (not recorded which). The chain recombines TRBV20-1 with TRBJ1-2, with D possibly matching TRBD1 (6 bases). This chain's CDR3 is CSATGQFYGYTF. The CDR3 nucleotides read TGCAGTGCTACGGGACAATTCTATGGCTACACCTTC.